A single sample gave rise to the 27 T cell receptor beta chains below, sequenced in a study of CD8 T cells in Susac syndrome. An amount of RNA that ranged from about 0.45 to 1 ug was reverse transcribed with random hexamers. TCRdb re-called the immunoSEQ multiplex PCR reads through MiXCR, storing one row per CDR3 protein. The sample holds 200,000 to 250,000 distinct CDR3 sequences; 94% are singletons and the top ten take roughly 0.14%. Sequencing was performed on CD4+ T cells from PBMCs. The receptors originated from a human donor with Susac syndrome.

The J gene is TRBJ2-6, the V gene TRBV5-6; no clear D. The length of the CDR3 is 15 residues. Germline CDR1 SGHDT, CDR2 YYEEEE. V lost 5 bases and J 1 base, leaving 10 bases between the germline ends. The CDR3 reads CASRQTLSGANVLTF. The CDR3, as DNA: TGTGCCAGCAGACAGACTCTATCTGGGGCCAACGTCCTGACTTTC.

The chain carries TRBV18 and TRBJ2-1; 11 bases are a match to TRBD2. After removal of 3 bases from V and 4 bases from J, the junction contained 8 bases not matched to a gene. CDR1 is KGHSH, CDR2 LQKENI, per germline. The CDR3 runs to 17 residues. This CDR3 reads CASSPSLAGGWYNEQFF. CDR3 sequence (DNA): TGTGCCAGCTCACCCTCGCTAGCGGGGGGCTGGTACAATGAGCAGTTCTTC.

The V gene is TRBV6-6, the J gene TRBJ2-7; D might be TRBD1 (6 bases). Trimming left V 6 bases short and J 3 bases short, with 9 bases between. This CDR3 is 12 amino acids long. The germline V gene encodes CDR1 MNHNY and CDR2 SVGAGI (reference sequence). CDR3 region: CASSKQGYEQYF. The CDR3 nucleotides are TGTGCCAGCAGCAAACAGGGCTACGAGCAGTACTTC.

CDR3 nucleotides: TGCAGTGCTAGGGAAAAACTTAGCACAGATACGCAGTATTTT. It encodes CSAREKLSTDTQYF. The V gene is TRBV20-1, the J gene TRBJ2-3; no clear D gene. The CDR3 has 14 residues. Trimming took 3 bases from V and 0 from J, leaving 10 bases between them. Per germline, CDR1 DFQATT and CDR2 SNEGSKA (reference sequence).

This CDR3 reads CASSSGTSTDTQYF. The CDR3 DNA follows: TGTGCCAGCAGCTCCGGGACTAGCACAGATACGCAGTATTTT. The chain joins TRBV6-2 or TRBV6-3 to TRBJ2-3, with D maybe TRBD2 (6 bases). V was clipped by 6 bases and J by 0 bases, with 10 bases between them. Germline loops: CDR1 MNHEY, CDR2 SVGEGT. This CDR3 region has 14 residues.

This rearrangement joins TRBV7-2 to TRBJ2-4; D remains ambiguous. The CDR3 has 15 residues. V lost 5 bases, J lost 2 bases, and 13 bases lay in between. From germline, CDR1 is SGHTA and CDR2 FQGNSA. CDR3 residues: CASSPQVGTKNIQYF. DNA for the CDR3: TGTGCCAGCAGCCCCCAGGTGGGGACCAAAAACATTCAGTACTTC.

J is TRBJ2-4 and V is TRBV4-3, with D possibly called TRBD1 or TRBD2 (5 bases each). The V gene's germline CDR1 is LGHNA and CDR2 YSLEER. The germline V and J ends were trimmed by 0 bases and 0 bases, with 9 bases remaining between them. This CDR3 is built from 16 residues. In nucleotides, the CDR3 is TGCGCCAGCAGCCAAGATGATGGGGGAGCCAAAAACATTCAGTACTTC. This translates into CASSQDDGGAKNIQYF.

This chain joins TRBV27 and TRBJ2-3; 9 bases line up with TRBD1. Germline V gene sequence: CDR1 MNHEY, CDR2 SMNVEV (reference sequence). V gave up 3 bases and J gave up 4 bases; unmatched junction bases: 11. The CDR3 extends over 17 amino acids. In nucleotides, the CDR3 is TGTGCCAGCAGTTTTTCCCGGACAGGGGAGGGATCAGATACGCAGTATTTT. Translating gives CASSFSRTGEGSDTQYF.

The CDR3 bases are TGTGCCAGCAGCCAATTACCACTAGCGGGGGGCGGGAATGAGCAGTTCTTC. Protein product: CASSQLPLAGGGNEQFF. V is TRBV3-1 and J is TRBJ2-1, with TRBD2 matching over 12 bases. The V gene end was trimmed by 2 bases and the J gene end by 7 bases; junction bases not matched to a gene: 9. CDR1 and CDR2 from the germline V gene are LGHDT and YNNKEL (reference sequence). This CDR3 has 17 amino acids.

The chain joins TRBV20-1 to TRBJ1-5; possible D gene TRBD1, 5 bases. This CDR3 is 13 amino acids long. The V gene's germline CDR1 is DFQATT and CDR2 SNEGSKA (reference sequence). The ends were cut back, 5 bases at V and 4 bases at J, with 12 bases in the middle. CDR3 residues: CSAASGGNQPQHF. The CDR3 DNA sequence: TGCAGTGCTGCTAGCGGGGGTAATCAGCCCCAGCATTTT.

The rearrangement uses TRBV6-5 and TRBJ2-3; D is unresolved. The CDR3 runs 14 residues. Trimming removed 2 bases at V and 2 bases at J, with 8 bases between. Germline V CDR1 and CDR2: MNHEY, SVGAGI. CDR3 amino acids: CASSYGVPTDTQYF. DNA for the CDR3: TGTGCCAGCAGTTACGGCGTCCCCACAGATACGCAGTATTTT.

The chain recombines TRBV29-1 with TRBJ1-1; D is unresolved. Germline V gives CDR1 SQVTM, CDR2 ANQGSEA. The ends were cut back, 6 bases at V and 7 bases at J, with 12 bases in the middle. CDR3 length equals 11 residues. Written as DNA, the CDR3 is TGCAGCGTGGTCCCCGGAATTGAAGCTTTCTTT. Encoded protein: CSVVPGIEAFF. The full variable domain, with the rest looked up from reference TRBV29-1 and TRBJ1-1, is SAVISQKPSRDICQRGTSLTIQCQVDSQVTMMFWYRQQPGQSLTLIATANQGSEATYESGFVIDKFPISRPNLTFSTLTVSNMSPEDSSIYLCSVVPGIEAFFGQGTRLTVV.

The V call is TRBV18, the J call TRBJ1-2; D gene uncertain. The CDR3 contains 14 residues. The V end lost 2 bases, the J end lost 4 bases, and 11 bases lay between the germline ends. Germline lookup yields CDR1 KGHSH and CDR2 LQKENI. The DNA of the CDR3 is TGTGCCAGCTCACCAAAGATCGGGAGCTATGGCTACACCTTC. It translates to CASSPKIGSYGYTF.

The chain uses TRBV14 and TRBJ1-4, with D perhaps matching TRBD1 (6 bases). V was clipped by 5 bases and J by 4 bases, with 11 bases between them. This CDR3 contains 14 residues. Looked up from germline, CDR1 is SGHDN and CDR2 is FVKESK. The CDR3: CASSSDSFNEKLFF. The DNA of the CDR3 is TGTGCCAGCAGCTCGGACAGCTTTAATGAAAAACTGTTTTTT.

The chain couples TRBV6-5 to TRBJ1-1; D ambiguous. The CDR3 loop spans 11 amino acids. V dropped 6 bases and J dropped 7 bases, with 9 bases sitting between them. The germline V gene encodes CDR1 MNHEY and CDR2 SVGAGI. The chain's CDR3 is CASSRTGEAFF. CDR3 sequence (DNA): TGTGCCAGCAGCCGGACGGGTGAAGCTTTCTTT.

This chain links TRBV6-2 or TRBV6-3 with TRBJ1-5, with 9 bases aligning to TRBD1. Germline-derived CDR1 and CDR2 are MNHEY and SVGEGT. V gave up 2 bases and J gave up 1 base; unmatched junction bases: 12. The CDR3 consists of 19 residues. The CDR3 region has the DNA TGTGCCAGCAGTTACAAGTCGACAGGGGGGCGCCGAAGCAATCAGCCCCAGCATTTT. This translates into CASSYKSTGGRRSNQPQHF.

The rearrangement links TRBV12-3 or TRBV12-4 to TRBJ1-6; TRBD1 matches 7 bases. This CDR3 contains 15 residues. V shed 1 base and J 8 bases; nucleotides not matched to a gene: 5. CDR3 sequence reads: CASSLGSQGDSPLHF. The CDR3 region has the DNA TGTGCCAGCAGTTTAGGATCCCAGGGGGATTCACCCCTCCACTTT.

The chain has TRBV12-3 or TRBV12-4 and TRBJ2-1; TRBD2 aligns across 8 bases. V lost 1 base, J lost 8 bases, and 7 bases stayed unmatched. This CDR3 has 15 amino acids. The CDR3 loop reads CASSLVSGASDEQFF. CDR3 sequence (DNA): TGTGCCAGCAGTTTAGTTAGCGGGGCGTCTGATGAGCAGTTCTTC.

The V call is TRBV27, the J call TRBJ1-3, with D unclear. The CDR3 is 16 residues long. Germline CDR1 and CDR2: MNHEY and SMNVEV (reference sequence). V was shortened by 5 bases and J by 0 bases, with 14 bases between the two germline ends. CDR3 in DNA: TGTGCCAGCAGTCTAACTTACTCGATCTCTGGAAACACCATATATTTT. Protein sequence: CASSLTYSISGNTIYF.

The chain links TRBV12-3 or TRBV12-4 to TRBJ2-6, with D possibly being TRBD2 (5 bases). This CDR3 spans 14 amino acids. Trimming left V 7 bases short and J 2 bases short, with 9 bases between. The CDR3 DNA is TGTGCCAGCAACCACGGGGCTGGGGCCAACGTCCTGACTTTC. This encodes CASNHGAGANVLTF.

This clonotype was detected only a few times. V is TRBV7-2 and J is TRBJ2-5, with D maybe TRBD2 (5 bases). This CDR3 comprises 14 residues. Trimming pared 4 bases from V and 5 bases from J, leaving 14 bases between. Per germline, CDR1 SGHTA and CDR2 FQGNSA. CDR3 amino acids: CASSSLGEAETQYF. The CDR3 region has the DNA TGTGCCAGCAGCTCATTGGGAGAGGCGGAGACCCAGTACTTC.

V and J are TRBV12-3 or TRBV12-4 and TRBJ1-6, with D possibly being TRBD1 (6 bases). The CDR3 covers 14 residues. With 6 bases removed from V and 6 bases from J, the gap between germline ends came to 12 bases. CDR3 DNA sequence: TGTGCCAGCAGCGGGGGCAGGGGTAATTCACCCCTCCACTTT. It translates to CASSGGRGNSPLHF.

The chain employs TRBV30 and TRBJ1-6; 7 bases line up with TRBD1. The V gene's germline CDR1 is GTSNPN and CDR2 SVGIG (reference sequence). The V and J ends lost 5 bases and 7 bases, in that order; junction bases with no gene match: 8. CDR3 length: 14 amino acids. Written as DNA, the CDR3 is TGTGCCTGGGTTACAGGGGTCGGGAATTCACCCCTCCACTTT. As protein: CAWVTGVGNSPLHF.

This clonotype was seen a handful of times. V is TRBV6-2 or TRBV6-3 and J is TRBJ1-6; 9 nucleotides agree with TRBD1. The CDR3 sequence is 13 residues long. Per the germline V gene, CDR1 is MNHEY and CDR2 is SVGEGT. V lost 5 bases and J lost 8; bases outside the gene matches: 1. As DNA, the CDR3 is TGTGCCAGCAGTCGGACAGGGGATTCACCCCTCCACTTT. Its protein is CASSRTGDSPLHF.

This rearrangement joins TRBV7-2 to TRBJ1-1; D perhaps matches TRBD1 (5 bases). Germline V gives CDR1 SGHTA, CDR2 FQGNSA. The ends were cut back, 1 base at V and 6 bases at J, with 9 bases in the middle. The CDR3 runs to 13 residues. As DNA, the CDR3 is TGTGCCAGCAGCTTAGAAGGGGAGGCTGAAGCTTTCTTT. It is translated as CASSLEGEAEAFF.

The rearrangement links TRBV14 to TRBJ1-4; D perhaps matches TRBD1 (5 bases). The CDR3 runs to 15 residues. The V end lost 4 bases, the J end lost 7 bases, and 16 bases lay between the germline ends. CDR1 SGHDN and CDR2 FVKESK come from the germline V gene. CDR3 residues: CASSRFGGGGEKLFF. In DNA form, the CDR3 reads TGTGCCAGCAGCCGCTTTGGGGGAGGTGGTGAAAAACTGTTTTTT.

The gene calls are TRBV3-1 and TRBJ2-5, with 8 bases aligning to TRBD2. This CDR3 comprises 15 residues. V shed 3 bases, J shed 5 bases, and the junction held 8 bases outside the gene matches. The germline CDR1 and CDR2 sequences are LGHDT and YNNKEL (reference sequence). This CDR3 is CASSQGRGVAETQYF. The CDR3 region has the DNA TGTGCCAGCAGCCAGGGGCGGGGGGTCGCGGAGACCCAGTACTTC.